The next 32 T cell receptor beta chains were all read from a single sample in a study of brain T cells in children with intractable seizures. Documented time point: blood from clinic visit 5 months post-surgery; TSC patient then seizure free. Measured with immunoSEQ multiplex PCR; TCRdb has only the in-frame clones, and not every one. The table includes hundreds of thousands of clones, 85% to 95% detected once. The material sequenced was peripheral blood, taken roughly 5 months after surgery. Source of these receptors: a boy in the first two years of life with tuberous sclerosis and intractable seizures.

The V and J genes are TRBV27 and TRBJ2-1; TRBD1 aligns across 8 bases. The CDR3 extends over 14 amino acids. The V and J ends lost 8 bases and 5 bases, in that order; junction bases with no gene match: 8. The germline CDR1 and CDR2 sequences are MNHEY and SMNVEV (reference sequence). CDR3 in DNA: TGTGCCAGCCTCCGGGACAGGCGACACAATGAGCAGTTCTTC. Translated, it gives CASLRDRRHNEQFF.

This chain links TRBV13 with TRBJ2-3; D is perhaps TRBD1 (5 bases). The CDR3 loop spans 20 amino acids. V lost 3 bases and J lost 5, with 30 bases in between. CDR1 PRHDT and CDR2 FYEKMQ come from the germline V gene (reference sequence). The CDR3 nucleotides read TGTGCCAGCAGCTTTTCTCCTCGCCCCAGGGTGCGGACAAGGGAAGATACGCAGTATTTT. It yields the protein CASSFSPRPRVRTREDTQYF.

The chain joins TRBV19 to TRBJ1-1; 8 nucleotides agree with TRBD1. CDR3 size: 13 residues. After removal of 3 bases from V and 4 bases from J, the junction contained 1 base not matched to a gene. Germline CDR1 reads LNHDA; CDR2 reads SQIVND (reference sequence). The chain's CDR3 is CASSIQGATEAFF. The CDR3 DNA follows: TGTGCCAGTAGTATTCAGGGGGCCACTGAAGCTTTCTTT.

The chain recombines TRBV11-2 with TRBJ2-2; the D gene could be TRBD1 or TRBD2 (6 bases each). CDR1 is SGHAT and CDR2 is FQNNGV in the germline V gene. V gave up 6 bases and J gave up 5 bases, with 19 bases separating them. The CDR3 consists of 16 residues. CDR3 protein: CASRLGRGRRTGELFF. The CDR3 DNA sequence: TGTGCCAGCAGACTGGGTCGGGGGCGCCGGACCGGGGAGCTGTTTTTT.

As DNA, the CDR3 is TGTGCCAGTAGGAGGGACAGGAACACCGGGGAGCTGTTTTTT. It codes for CASRRDRNTGELFF. This chain connects TRBV19 to TRBJ2-2, with 7 bases lining up with TRBD1. This CDR3 spans 14 amino acids. V lost 6 bases to trimming and J lost 1 base; unmatched junction nucleotides: 2. Germline lookup yields CDR1 LNHDA and CDR2 SQIVND (reference sequence).

The chain has TRBV5-4 and TRBJ1-5, with D perhaps TRBD1 (5 bases). This CDR3 comprises 15 residues. Germline lookup yields CDR1 SGHNT and CDR2 YYREEE (reference sequence). Trimming cost V 0 bases and J 1 base, with 8 bases left between them. The CDR3 reads CASSLGPGSNQPQHF. CDR3 nucleotide sequence: TGTGCCAGCAGCTTGGGACCAGGGAGCAATCAGCCCCAGCATTTT.

The CDR3 nucleotides are TGTGCCAGTAGTATAGGTTCCAGGGGGCAAGTTGGCACTGAAGCTTTCTTT. This gives the protein CASSIGSRGQVGTEAFF. V usage is TRBV19 and J usage is TRBJ1-1; 8 bases line up with TRBD1. Unmatched junction bases numbered 11, after V lost 1 base and J lost 4 bases. The CDR3 loop spans 17 amino acids. Germline CDR1 LNHDA, CDR2 SQIVND (reference sequence).

CDR3: CASSLSKTSREDTQYF. In nucleotides, the CDR3 is TGCGCCAGCAGCTTGAGTAAGACTAGTCGTGAAGATACGCAGTATTTT. V and J are TRBV5-1 and TRBJ2-3; tentative D call: TRBD2 (6 bases). The germline gives CDR1 SGHRS, CDR2 YFSETQ. The CDR3 is made up of 16 amino acids. V was trimmed by 1 base and J by 5 bases, leaving 17 bases between them.

V and J are TRBV7-9 and TRBJ2-3; the D is unclear. V lost 7 bases and J 1 base, leaving 3 bases between the germline ends. There are 11 residues in the CDR3. Germline CDR1 reads SEHNR; CDR2 reads FQNEAQ (reference sequence). The CDR3 region is CASIRTDTQYF. CDR3 nucleotides: TGTGCCAGCATCCGCACAGATACGCAGTATTTT. Full variable domain (outside the CDR3, taken from reference TRBV7-9 and TRBJ2-3): DTGVSQNPRHKITKRGQNVTFRCDPISEHNRLYWYRQTLGQGPEFLTYFQNEAQLEKSRLLSDRFSAERPKGSFSTLEIQRTEQGDSAMYLCASIRTDTQYFGPGTRLTVL.

Turning to this clone: Other DNA variants within this sample encode the same CDR3. The rearrangement joins TRBV6-5 to TRBJ1-2, with 7 positions matching TRBD1. V lost 5 bases and J lost 2; bases outside the gene matches: 8. The CDR3 runs 15 residues. The germline V gene encodes CDR1 MNHEY and CDR2 SVGAGI. The CDR3, as DNA: TGTGCCAGCAGTCCCCTGTTGGACAGGAACTATGGCTACACCTTC. Translating it yields CASSPLLDRNYGYTF.

The genes are TRBV30 and TRBJ1-1; no clear D. V lost 0 bases and J lost 1, with 12 bases in between. CDR3 length equals 15 residues. Germline-derived CDR1 and CDR2 are GTSNPN and SVGIG (reference sequence). The CDR3 DNA is TGTGCCTGGAGTGTTTTGAGGGTTCCGAACACTGAAGCTTTCTTT. Its protein product is CAWSVLRVPNTEAFF.

This CDR3 is CASHGYETGRREAFF. The CDR3, as DNA: TGTGCCAGCCACGGTTATGAGACAGGGAGACGTGAAGCTTTCTTT. The V gene is TRBV2, the J gene TRBJ1-1; 7 positions agree with TRBD1. This CDR3 has 15 amino acids. V was pared by 8 bases and J by 7 bases, with 16 bases of the junction left unmatched. Germline V gene sequence: CDR1 SNHLY, CDR2 FYNNEI.

The V call is TRBV7-8, the J call TRBJ2-7; the D gene is possibly TRBD2 (5 bases). The CDR3 runs to 14 residues. Per germline, CDR1 SGHVS and CDR2 FQNEAQ. V lost 0 bases to trimming and J lost 3 bases, with 9 bases between them. CDR3 in DNA: TGTGCCAGCAGCTTAGCGGGAGTCAGCTACGAGCAGTACTTC. It encodes CASSLAGVSYEQYF.

This chain uses TRBV20-1 with TRBJ2-1; D gene uncertain. This CDR3 spans 15 amino acids. Trimming shortened V by 3 bases and J by 2 bases, and 14 bases separated the two germline ends. In germline, CDR1 is DFQATT, CDR2 SNEGSKA (reference sequence). CDR3 nucleotides: TGCAGTGCTAGTCACAGCCAGCGTGCCTACAATGAGCAGTTCTTC. It codes for CSASHSQRAYNEQFF.

V is TRBV2 and J is TRBJ2-2; TRBD2 aligns across 14 bases. The trim removed 8 bases at V and 10 bases at J, leaving 6 bases unmatched. CDR1 and CDR2 from the germline V gene are SNHLY and FYNNEI. This CDR3 comprises 14 residues. The CDR3 DNA follows: TGTGCCAGCGGGACTAGCGGGAGCTGGGAGGAGCTGTTTTTT. It codes for CASGTSGSWEELFF.

V gene TRBV10-3 combines with J gene TRBJ2-7; maybe TRBD1 (5 bases). CDR1 and CDR2 from the germline V gene are ENHRY and SYGVKD. The CDR3 has 15 residues. Trimming shortened V by 4 bases and J by 2 bases, and 15 bases separated the two germline ends. For the CDR3, the DNA is TGTGCCATCAGTGCTGGGCAGGGTAGCACCTACGAGCAGTACTTC. Its translation is CAISAGQGSTYEQYF.

This clone was seen a few times. The gene calls are TRBV27 and TRBJ1-3; no firm D call. Germline values: CDR1 MNHEY, CDR2 SMNVEV (reference sequence). This CDR3 has 14 residues. V lost 0 bases and J 0 bases, leaving 3 bases between the germline ends. Here the CDR3 reads CASSLSDSGNTIYF. DNA of the CDR3: TGTGCCAGCAGTTTATCGGACTCTGGAAACACCATATATTTT.

This chain joins TRBV7-3 and TRBJ2-1, with D possibly TRBD1 on 5 matching bases. Germline V gene lookup returns CDR1 SGHTA and CDR2 FQGTGA. V shed 3 bases and J shed 1 base, with 10 bases lying between them. The CDR3 length is 15 residues. The CDR3 sequence: CASSFRAGSYNEQFF. The CDR3 DNA is TGTGCCAGCAGCTTTCGAGCAGGGTCCTACAATGAGCAGTTCTTC.

The rearrangement joins TRBV6-5 to TRBJ1-4; D not certain. The germline V gene encodes CDR1 MNHEY and CDR2 SVGAGI. V was cut by 6 bases and J by 0 bases, with 8 bases left in between. This CDR3 comprises 14 residues. The CDR3: CASRRTSTNEKLFF. In DNA form, the CDR3 reads TGTGCCAGCAGGCGGACGTCAACTAATGAAAAACTGTTTTTT.

J is TRBJ1-6 and V is TRBV19; TRBD1 aligns across 8 bases. The CDR3 extends over 15 amino acids. V dropped 5 bases and J dropped 7; count of bases not matched to a gene: 7. Germline CDR1 LNHDA, CDR2 SQIVND (reference sequence). The CDR3 loop reads CASSAGTGLNSPLHF. CDR3 nucleotides: TGTGCCAGTAGTGCCGGGACAGGACTGAATTCACCCCTCCACTTT.

The chain joins TRBV6-5 to TRBJ2-3; TRBD2 agrees at 7 bases. Per germline, CDR1 MNHEY and CDR2 SVGAGI. V lost 0 bases, J lost 5 bases, and 8 bases stayed unmatched. CDR3 length: 16 amino acids. Written as DNA, the CDR3 is TGTGCCAGCAGTTACTCCTCCGGGGGGAGGGTAGATACGCAGTATTTT. This translates into CASSYSSGGRVDTQYF.

In DNA form, the CDR3 reads TGTGCCAGCAGCACCGGACGAAAACTGTTTTTT. The encoded protein is CASSTGRKLFF. The chain recombines TRBV7-6 with TRBJ1-4, with D uncertain. The CDR3 has 11 amino acids. V was cut by 5 bases and J by 10 bases, with 8 bases left in between. Germline lookup yields CDR1 SGHVS and CDR2 FNYEAQ.

The gene calls are TRBV7-2 and TRBJ2-7; 9 nucleotides align to TRBD1. This CDR3 spans 15 amino acids. With 2 bases clipped from V and 2 bases from J, the junction kept 4 bases outside the gene matches. The germline V gene has CDR1 SGHTA and CDR2 FQGNSA. DNA for the CDR3: TGTGCCAGCAGCTTATTGGGGACAGGGCCCTACGAGCAGTACTTC. The encoded protein is CASSLLGTGPYEQYF. Drawing the rest from reference TRBV7-2 and TRBJ2-7, the complete variable domain is GAGVSQSPSNKVTEKGKDVELRCDPISGHTALYWYRQSLGQGLEFLIYFQGNSAPDKSGLPSDRFSAERTGGSVSTLTIQRTQQEDSAVYLCASSLLGTGPYEQYFGPGTRLTVT.

The chain uses TRBV7-3 and TRBJ2-1, with a possible D match to TRBD2 (6 bases). V lost 6 bases to trimming and J lost 8 bases, with 20 bases between them. The CDR3 has 15 amino acids. Germline V gene sequence: CDR1 SGHTA, CDR2 FQGTGA. Here the CDR3 reads CASSTGLSGFDEQFF. CDR3 nucleotide sequence: TGTGCCAGCAGTACCGGACTAAGCGGGTTCGATGAGCAGTTCTTC.

V usage is TRBV30 and J usage is TRBJ1-1, with D tentatively TRBD1 (5 bases). Trimming pared 8 bases from V and 4 bases from J, leaving 17 bases between. Germline V CDR1 and CDR2: GTSNPN, SVGIG (reference sequence). This CDR3 comprises 13 residues. This CDR3 is CARAGTGPTEAFF. The CDR3 nucleotides are TGTGCCCGCGCCGGGACCGGGCCCACTGAAGCTTTCTTT.

The rearrangement uses TRBV7-3 and TRBJ1-1; D remains unclear. This CDR3 spans 14 amino acids. Trimming removed 2 bases from V and 1 base from J, with 8 bases in between. The germline V gene has CDR1 SGHTA and CDR2 FQGTGA. The CDR3 coding sequence is TGTGCCAGCAGCTTAGACGGAGGGAACACTGAAGCTTTCTTT. This sequence encodes CASSLDGGNTEAFF.

The chain couples TRBV2 to TRBJ2-5; TRBD2 is a possible D gene (5 bases). The V and J ends lost 7 bases and 3 bases respectively, with 12 bases between them. Germline CDR1 is SNHLY and CDR2 is FYNNEI. The length of the CDR3 is 13 residues. The CDR3 coding sequence is TGTGCCAGCATGCGAGAGGGCGAAGAGACCCAGTACTTC. It encodes CASMREGEETQYF. Drawing the rest from reference TRBV2 and TRBJ2-5, the complete variable domain is EPEVTQTPSHQVTQMGQEVILRCVPISNHLYFYWYRQILGQKVEFLVSFYNNEISEKSEIFDDQFSVERPDGSNFTLKIRSTKLEDSAMYFCASMREGEETQYFGPGTRLLVL.

The rearrangement links TRBV7-3 to TRBJ1-2; possible D gene TRBD1, 5 bases. The CDR3 is made up of 15 amino acids. Trimming pared 2 bases from V and 8 bases from J, leaving 18 bases between. The germline V gene encodes CDR1 SGHTA and CDR2 FQGTGA. Here the CDR3 DNA reads TGTGCCAGCAGCTTAGACATACTAGGGGCCAGCGGCTACACCTTC. It translates to CASSLDILGASGYTF.

As regards this clone: The sample has other DNA sequences that encode this CDR3 too. The chain is built from TRBV7-9 and TRBJ1-1; no clear D. The CDR3 consists of 12 residues. Per the germline V gene, CDR1 is SEHNR and CDR2 is FQNEAQ (reference sequence). Deletions cut 2 bases from V and 1 base from J, with 2 bases between. As DNA, the CDR3 is TGTGCCAGCAGCTTAACGAACACTGAAGCTTTCTTT. This sequence encodes CASSLTNTEAFF. The variable domain in full, with the rest retrieved from reference TRBV7-9 and TRBJ1-1, is DTGVSQNPRHKITKRGQNVTFRCDPISEHNRLYWYRQTLGQGPEFLTYFQNEAQLEKSRLLSDRFSAERPKGSFSTLEIQRTEQGDSAMYLCASSLTNTEAFFGQGTRLTVV.

The chain has TRBV13 and TRBJ1-1, with 7 positions matching TRBD1. The V gene's germline CDR1 is PRHDT and CDR2 FYEKMQ (reference sequence). The CDR3 loop spans 13 amino acids. Trimming removed 4 bases from V and 1 base from J; junction bases left unmatched: 0. CDR3: CASSSGGNTEAFF. DNA of the CDR3: TGTGCCAGCAGCTCAGGGGGGAACACTGAAGCTTTCTTT.

The chain links TRBV6-8 to TRBJ2-1; 7 nucleotides align to TRBD2. This CDR3 spans 16 amino acids. Germline V gene data show CDR1 as MNHGY and CDR2 as SAAAGT. J was trimmed by 4 bases and V by 0 bases; bases with no gene match: 6. CDR3 region: CASSYSTSPRYNEQFF. DNA for the CDR3: TGTGCCAGCAGTTACTCGACTAGCCCCCGATACAATGAGCAGTTCTTC.

The chain links TRBV2 to TRBJ2-1, with 7 positions matching TRBD2. Germline-derived CDR1 and CDR2 are SNHLY and FYNNEI. The CDR3 is 11 amino acids. CDR3: CVLQRGNEQFF. The DNA for the CDR3 is TGTGTGTTGCAGCGGGGTAATGAGCAGTTCTTC. Using reference TRBV2 and TRBJ2-1 for the parts outside the CDR3, the full variable domain is EPEVTQTPSHQVTQMGQEVILRCVPISNHLYFYWYRQILGQKVEFLVSFYNNEISEKSEIFDDQFSVERPDGSNFTLKIRSTKLEDSAMYFCVLQRGNEQFFGPGTRLTVL.